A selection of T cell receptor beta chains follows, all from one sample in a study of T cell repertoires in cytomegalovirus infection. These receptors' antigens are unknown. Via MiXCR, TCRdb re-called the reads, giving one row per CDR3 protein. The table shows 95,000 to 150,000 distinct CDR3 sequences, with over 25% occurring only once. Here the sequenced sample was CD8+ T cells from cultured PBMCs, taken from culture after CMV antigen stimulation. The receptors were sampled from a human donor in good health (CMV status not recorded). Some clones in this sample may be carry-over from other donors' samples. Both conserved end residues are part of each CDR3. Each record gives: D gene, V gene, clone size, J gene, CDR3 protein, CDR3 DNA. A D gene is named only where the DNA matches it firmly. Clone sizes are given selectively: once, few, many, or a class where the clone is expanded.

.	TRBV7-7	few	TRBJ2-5	CASSRDGQETQYF	TGTGCTAGCAGCCGGGACGGCCAAGAGACCCAGTACTTC
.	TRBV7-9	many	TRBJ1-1	CASSFRQDTEAFF	TGTGCCAGCAGCTTTCGACAGGACACTGAAGCTTTCTTT
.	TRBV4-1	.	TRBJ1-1	CASSQDVSGSPRLNTEAFF	TGCGCCAGCAGCCAAGATGTTTCGGGCAGCCCTAGATTGAACACTGAAGCTTTCTTT
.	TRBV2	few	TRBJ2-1	CASGGTEYNEQFF	TGTGCCAGCGGAGGGACAGAGTACAATGAGCAGTTCTTC
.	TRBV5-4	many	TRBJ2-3	CASSSQGIRWTDTQYF	TGTGCCAGCAGCTCACAGGGAATTCGTTGGACAGATACGCAGTATTTT
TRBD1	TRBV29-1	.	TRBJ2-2	CSVEDVTGGFTGELFF	TGCAGCGTTGAAGATGTAACAGGGGGTTTCACCGGGGAGCTGTTTTTT
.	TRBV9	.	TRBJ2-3	CASSVATGGTTDTQYF	TGTGCCAGCAGCGTAGCTACTGGGGGGACCACAGATACGCAGTATTTT
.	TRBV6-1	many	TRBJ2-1	CASSSDSGVGQFF	TGTGCCAGCAGTTCAGACTCAGGGGTAGGGCAGTTCTTC
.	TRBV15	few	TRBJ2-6	CATSSGESSTGANVLTF	TGTGCCACCAGCAGTGGGGAGTCTAGTACTGGGGCCAACGTCCTGACTTTC
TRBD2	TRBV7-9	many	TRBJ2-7	CASSRPPGGSDEQYF	TGTGCCAGCAGTCGTCCGCCGGGGGGGTCCGACGAGCAGTACTTC
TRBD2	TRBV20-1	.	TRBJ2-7	CSAPNGGVNTYEQYF	TGCAGTGCTCCTAATGGGGGGGTTAACACCTACGAGCAGTACTTC
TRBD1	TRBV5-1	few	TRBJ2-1	CASSRDRVNEQFF	TGCGCCAGCAGCCGTGACAGGGTGAATGAGCAGTTCTTC
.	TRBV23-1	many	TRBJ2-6	CASSQPGLGFLWANVLTF	TGCGCCAGCAGTCAGCCGGGGCTCGGGTTCCTTTGGGCCAACGTCCTGACTTTC
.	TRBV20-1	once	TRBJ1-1	CSVQGLSINAEAFF	TGCAGTGTACAGGGCTTATCGATAAACGCTGAAGCTTTCTTT
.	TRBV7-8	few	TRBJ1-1	CASSLVPREWDTEAFF	TGTGCCAGCAGCTTAGTCCCGAGGGAGTGGGACACTGAAGCTTTCTTT
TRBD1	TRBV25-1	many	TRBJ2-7	CASSEAGTGGYEQYF	TGTGCCAGCAGTGAAGCGGGGACAGGGGGCTACGAGCAGTACTTC
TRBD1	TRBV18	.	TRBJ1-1	CASSPDRQGLGAFF	TGTGCCAGCTCACCAGACAGACAGGGGCTGGGAGCTTTCTTT
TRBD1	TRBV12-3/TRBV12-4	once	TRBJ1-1	CASSPTLWGATGDTEAFF	TGTGCCAGCAGTCCGACTCTGTGGGGCGCGACAGGGGACACTGAAGCTTTCTTT
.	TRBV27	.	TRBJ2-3	CASSLSGRPTDTQYF	TGTGCCAGCAGTTTATCGGGCAGGCCCACAGATACGCAGTATTTT
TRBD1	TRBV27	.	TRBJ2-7	CASKGGFNEQYF	TGTGCCAGCAAAGGGGGCTTTAACGAGCAGTACTTC
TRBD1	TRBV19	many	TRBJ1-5	CASNPWQGAHQPQHF	TGTGCCAGTAACCCCTGGCAGGGGGCGCATCAGCCCCAGCATTTT
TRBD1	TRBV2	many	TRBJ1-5	CASSDSRGLSLGNQPQHF	TGTGCCAGCAGTGATTCCAGGGGGCTTTCTCTGGGCAATCAGCCCCAGCATTTT
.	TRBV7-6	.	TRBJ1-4	CASSSRHRGEKLFF	TGTGCCAGCAGCTCCCGACATAGAGGTGAAAAACTGTTTTTT
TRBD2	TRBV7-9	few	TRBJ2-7	CASSLPPGLAGYPYEQYF	TGTGCCAGCAGCCTACCTCCGGGACTAGCGGGCTACCCTTACGAGCAGTACTTC
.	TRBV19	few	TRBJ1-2	CATRDVNLEGYTF	TGTGCCACCCGGGACGTCAATTTGGAGGGCTACACCTTC
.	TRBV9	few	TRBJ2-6	CASSVARVSGANVLTF	TGTGCCAGCAGCGTAGCCAGGGTCTCTGGGGCCAACGTCCTGACTTTC
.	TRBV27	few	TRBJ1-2	CASSIQRDYGYTF	TGTGCCAGCAGTATACAGAGGGATTATGGCTACACCTTC
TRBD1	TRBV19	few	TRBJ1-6	CASSWDRGSQSSYNSPLHF	TGTGCCAGTAGTTGGGACAGGGGTAGCCAGAGCTCCTATAATTCACCCCTCCACTTT
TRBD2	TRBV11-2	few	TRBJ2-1	CASSPIGRDEQFF	TGTGCCAGCAGCCCGATTGGGAGGGATGAGCAGTTCTTC
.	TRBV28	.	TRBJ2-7	CASSLGDYEQYF	TGTGCCAGCAGTTTGGGTGACTACGAGCAGTACTTC
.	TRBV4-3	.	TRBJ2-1	CASSPSLGYEQFF	TGCGCCAGCAGCCCATCACTAGGTTATGAGCAGTTCTTC
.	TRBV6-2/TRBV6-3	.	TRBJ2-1	CATKGGVDEQFF	TGTGCCACTAAGGGGGGGGTCGATGAGCAGTTCTTC
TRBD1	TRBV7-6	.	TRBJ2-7	CASSLGASTGVPYEQYF	TGTGCCAGCAGCTTAGGGGCCTCGACAGGGGTTCCCTACGAGCAGTACTTC
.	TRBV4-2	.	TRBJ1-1	CASSQGAANTEAFF	TGTGCCAGCAGCCAGGGAGCCGCGAACACTGAAGCTTTCTTT
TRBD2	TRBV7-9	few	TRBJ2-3	CASSLAPSGGTDTQYF	TGTGCCAGCAGCTTAGCGCCTAGCGGGGGCACAGATACGCAGTATTTT
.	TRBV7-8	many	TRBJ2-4	CASSLSPFGAAKNIQYF	TGTGCCAGCAGCTTATCCCCTTTTGGGGCTGCCAAAAACATTCAGTACTTC
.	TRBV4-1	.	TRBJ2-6	CASSDYSGANVLTF	TGCGCCAGCAGCGACTATTCTGGGGCCAACGTCCTGACTTTC
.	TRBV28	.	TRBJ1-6	CASSSTGFYSPLHF	TGTGCCAGCAGTTCTACAGGGTTTTACTCACCCCTCCACTTT
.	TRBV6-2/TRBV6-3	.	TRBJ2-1	CASSYLGPYNEQFF	TGTGCCAGCAGTTACCTTGGACCATACAATGAGCAGTTCTTC
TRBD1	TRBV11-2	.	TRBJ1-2	CVSSLTGGVDGYTF	TGTGTCAGCAGCCTGACAGGGGGCGTCGATGGCTACACCTTC
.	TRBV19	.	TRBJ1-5	CASSAGGYSNQPQHF	TGTGCCAGTAGTGCGGGGGGATATAGCAATCAGCCCCAGCATTTT
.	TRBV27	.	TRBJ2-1	CASSVLGEQFF	TGTGCCAGCAGTGTACTAGGGGAGCAGTTCTTC
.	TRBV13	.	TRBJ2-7	CASSEPGVYEQYF	TGTGCCAGCAGCGAGCCCGGGGTCTACGAGCAGTACTTC
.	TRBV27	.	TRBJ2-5	CASSLSWAGSVETQYF	TGTGCCAGCAGTTTATCCTGGGCAGGGTCCGTAGAGACCCAGTACTTC
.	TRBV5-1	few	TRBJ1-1	CASSGKTDGSEAFF	TGCGCCAGCAGCGGAAAGACGGATGGCTCGGAAGCTTTCTTT
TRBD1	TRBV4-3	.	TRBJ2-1	CASSPRQGLSYNEQFF	TGCGCCAGCAGCCCCCGACAGGGGTTATCCTACAATGAGCAGTTCTTC
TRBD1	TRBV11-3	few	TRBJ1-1	CASSSTDRVAFF	TGTGCCAGCAGCTCAACGGACAGGGTGGCTTTCTTT
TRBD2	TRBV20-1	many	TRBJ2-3	CSARDRRGGRSTDTQYF	TGCAGTGCTAGAGATCGGCGGGGGGGCCGGAGCACAGATACGCAGTATTTT
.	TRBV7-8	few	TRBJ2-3	CASSPTHTGADTQYF	TGTGCCAGCAGCCCAACACATACGGGGGCAGATACGCAGTATTTT
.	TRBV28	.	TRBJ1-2	CASSDVTGHYGYTF	TGTGCCAGCAGTGATGTCACGGGGCACTATGGCTACACCTTC
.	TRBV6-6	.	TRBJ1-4	CASSYSPRLREKLFF	TGTGCCAGCAGTTACTCTCCCCGGTTGAGAGAAAAACTGTTTTTT
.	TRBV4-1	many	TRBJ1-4	CASSQEALATNEKLFF	TGCGCCAGCAGCCAAGAAGCGCTTGCAACTAATGAAAAACTGTTTTTT
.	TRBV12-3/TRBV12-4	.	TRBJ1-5	CASSHRSSLTSNQPQHF	TGTGCCAGCAGCCACAGGAGTTCATTGACTAGCAATCAGCCCCAGCATTTT
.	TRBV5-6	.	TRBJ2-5	CASSPGGGSQETQYF	TGTGCCAGCAGCCCGGGAGGGGGCAGCCAAGAGACCCAGTACTTC
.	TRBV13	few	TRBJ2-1	CASSLVVGEIYNEQFF	TGTGCCAGCAGCTTAGTGGTGGGGGAAATCTACAATGAGCAGTTCTTC
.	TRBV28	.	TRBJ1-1	CASRIRGWGTEAFF	TGTGCCAGCAGGATACGGGGCTGGGGCACTGAAGCTTTCTTT
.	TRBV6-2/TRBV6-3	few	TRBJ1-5	CASSYSIGQGRDQPQHF	TGTGCCAGCAGTTACTCGATCGGTCAGGGACGCGATCAGCCCCAGCATTTT
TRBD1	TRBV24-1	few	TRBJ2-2	CATSGQGASGELFF	TGTGCCACCAGTGGGCAGGGGGCGAGCGGGGAGCTGTTTTTT